This T cell receptor (beta chain) was sequenced during a study of cytomegalovirus exposure and HLA in healthy donors. Study context: Findings of an earlier analysis included some 120 million unique TCR beta sequences from roughly 200 million T cells. In terms of ancestry, the Caucasian-associated cluster contained 80% to 90% of the approximately 400 genotyped donors. Study-level findings and limits: A later analysis showed that HLA-associated TCR beta chains had undergone more clonal expansion than equally common others.

A remark on this clone: The antigen remains undetermined.

60 Vbeta and 13 Jbeta primers were used in PCR. Some clones are missing from TCRdb's copy, which holds only in-frame ones; the method was immunoSEQ multiplex PCR. The sample records about 120,000 clones, approximately 80% being singletons. The CDR3 loop spans 15 amino acids. Germline CDR1 and CDR2: LNHDA and SQIVND (reference sequence). Trimming stripped 9 bases from V and 5 bases from J, with 21 bases between. Sequenced material: PBMCs. The receptor comes from a woman aged 40 to 50 in good health and CMV-seropositive. The V call is TRBV19, the J call TRBJ2-3, with D perhaps TRBD2 (8 bases). The CDR3 loop reads CASEGGGGTEDTQYF. The CDR3 nucleotides read TGTGCCAGCGAGGGTGGCGGGGGGACAGAAGATACGCAGTATTTT.